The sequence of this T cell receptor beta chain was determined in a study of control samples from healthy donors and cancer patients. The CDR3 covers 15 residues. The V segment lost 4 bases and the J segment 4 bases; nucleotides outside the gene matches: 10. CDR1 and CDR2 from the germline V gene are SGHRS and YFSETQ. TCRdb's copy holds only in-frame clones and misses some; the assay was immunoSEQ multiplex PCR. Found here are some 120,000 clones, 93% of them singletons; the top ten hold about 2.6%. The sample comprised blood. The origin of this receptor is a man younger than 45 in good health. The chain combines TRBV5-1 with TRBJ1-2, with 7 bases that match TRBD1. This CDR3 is CASSAGQARGYGYTF. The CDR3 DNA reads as TGCGCCAGCAGCGCCGGACAGGCCCGGGGCTATGGCTACACCTTC.